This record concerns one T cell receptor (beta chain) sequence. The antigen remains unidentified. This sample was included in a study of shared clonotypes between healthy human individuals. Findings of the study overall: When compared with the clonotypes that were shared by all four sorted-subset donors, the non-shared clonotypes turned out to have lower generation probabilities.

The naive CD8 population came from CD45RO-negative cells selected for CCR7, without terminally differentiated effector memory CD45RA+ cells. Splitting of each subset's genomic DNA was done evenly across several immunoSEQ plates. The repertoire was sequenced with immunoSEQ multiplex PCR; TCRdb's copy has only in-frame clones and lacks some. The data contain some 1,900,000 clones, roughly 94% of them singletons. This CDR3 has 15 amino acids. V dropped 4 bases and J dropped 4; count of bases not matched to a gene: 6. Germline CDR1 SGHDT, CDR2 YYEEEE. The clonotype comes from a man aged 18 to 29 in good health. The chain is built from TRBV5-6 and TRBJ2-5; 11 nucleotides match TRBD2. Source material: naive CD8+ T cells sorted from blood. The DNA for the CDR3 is TGTGCCAGCAGCAAGACTAGCGGGATAATAGAGACCCAGTACTTC. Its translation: CASSKTSGIIETQYF. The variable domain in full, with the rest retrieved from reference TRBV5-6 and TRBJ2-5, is DAGVTQSPTHLIKTRGQQVTLRCSPKSGHDTVSWYQQALGQGPQFIFQYYEEEERQRGNFPDRFSGHQFPNYSSELNVNALLLGDSALYLCASSKTSGIIETQYFGPGTRLLVL.